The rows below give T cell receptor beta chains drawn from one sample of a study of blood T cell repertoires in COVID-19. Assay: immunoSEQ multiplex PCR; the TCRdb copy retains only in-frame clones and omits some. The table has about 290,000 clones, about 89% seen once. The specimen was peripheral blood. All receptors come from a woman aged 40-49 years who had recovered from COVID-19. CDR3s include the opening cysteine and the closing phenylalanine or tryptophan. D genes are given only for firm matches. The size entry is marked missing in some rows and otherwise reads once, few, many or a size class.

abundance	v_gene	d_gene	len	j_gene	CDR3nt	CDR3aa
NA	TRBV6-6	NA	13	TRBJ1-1	TGTGCCAGCAGTTACGGAGAGAACACTGAAGCTTTCTTT	CASSYGENTEAFF
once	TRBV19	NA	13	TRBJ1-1	TGTGCCAGTAGTATACAGGAGAACACTGAAGCTTTCTTT	CASSIQENTEAFF
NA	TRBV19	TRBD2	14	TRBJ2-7	TGTGCCAGTAGTTTTACTAGCGAGAACTACGAGCAGTACTTC	CASSFTSENYEQYF
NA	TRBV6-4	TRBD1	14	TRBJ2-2	TGTGCCAGCAGTGGACAGGGCCACACCGGGGAGCTGTTTTTT	CASSGQGHTGELFF
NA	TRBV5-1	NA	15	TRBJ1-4	TGCGCCAGCAGCTTGGTTGCAGGGGATTATGAAAAACTGTTTTTT	CASSLVAGDYEKLFF
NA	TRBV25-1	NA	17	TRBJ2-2	TGTGCCAGCAGTGAGGGGAGAACACCGCTGAACACCGGGGAGCTGTTTTTT	CASSEGRTPLNTGELFF
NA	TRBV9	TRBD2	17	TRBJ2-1	TGTGCCAGCAGCGCCCGGACTAGCGGGAGGTTCGGCAATGAGCAGTTCTTC	CASSARTSGRFGNEQFF
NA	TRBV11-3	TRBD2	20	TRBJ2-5	TGTGCCAGCAGCTTAGATGCTAAACGCGAAGCGGGAACCTTCCAAGAGACCCAGTACTTC	CASSLDAKREAGTFQETQYF
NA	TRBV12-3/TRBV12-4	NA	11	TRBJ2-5	TGTGCCAGCAGCCTTCGGGAGACCCAGTACTTC	CASSLRETQYF
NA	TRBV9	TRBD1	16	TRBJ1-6	TGTGCCAGCAGCGTAGAAGGGGGCTATTTATCGGGGCCCCTCCACTTT	CASSVEGGYLSGPLHF
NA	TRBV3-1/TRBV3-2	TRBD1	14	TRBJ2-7	TGTGCCAGCAGCCGACCGGGACAGTCCTACGAGCAGTACTTC	CASSRPGQSYEQYF
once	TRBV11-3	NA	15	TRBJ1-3	TGTGCCAGCAGCTTTCTAGGACAGATTGGAAACACCATATATTTT	CASSFLGQIGNTIYF
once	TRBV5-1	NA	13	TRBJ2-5	TGCGCCAGCTACGGAGCGAACCAAGAGACCCAGTACTTC	CASYGANQETQYF
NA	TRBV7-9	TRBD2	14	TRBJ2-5	TGTGCCAGCAGCCTCGGACTAGCGGGAGGGACCCAGTACTTC	CASSLGLAGGTQYF
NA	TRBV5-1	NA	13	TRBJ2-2	TGCGCCAGCAGCTCCACGAACACCGGGGAGCTGTTTTTT	CASSSTNTGELFF
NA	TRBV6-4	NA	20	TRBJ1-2	TGTGCCAGCAGTGTAGGAGAAGGGGCGCTAATCTATTTTCCTAACTATGGCTACACCTTC	CASSVGEGALIYFPNYGYTF
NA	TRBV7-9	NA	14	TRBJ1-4	TGTGCCAGCAGCTTAGGACACGGAGGTGAAAAACTGTTTTTT	CASSLGHGGEKLFF
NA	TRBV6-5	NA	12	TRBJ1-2	TGTGCCAGCAGCCAGGGTTACTATGGCTACACCTTC	CASSQGYYGYTF
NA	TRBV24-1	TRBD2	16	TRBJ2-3	TGTGCCACCAGTGATTTGTCTAGCGGGAGTATGCATACGCAGTATTTT	CATSDLSSGSMHTQYF
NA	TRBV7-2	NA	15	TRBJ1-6	TGTGCCAGCAGCCCGCGGGCGGGCTCGGACTCACCCCTCCACTTT	CASSPRAGSDSPLHF
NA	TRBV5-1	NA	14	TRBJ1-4	TGCGCCAGCAGCGCGGGACGGGAGGATGAAAAACTGTTTTTT	CASSAGREDEKLFF
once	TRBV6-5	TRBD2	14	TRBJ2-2	TGTGCCAGCAGCCAACTAGCGGGACCCGGGGAGCTGTTTTTT	CASSQLAGPGELFF